This T cell receptor beta chain was captured in a study of PD-L1 blockade in urothelial cancer. The wider study: About 90% of the 29 patients were males with bladder-origin urothelial cancer.

Specified time point: peripheral blood 6 weeks after treatment start. Each patient gave between 1 and 8 samples, pretreatment and on-treatment. Method: immunoSEQ multiplex PCR; TCRdb's copy keeps in-frame clones and lacks some. Among 38,000 or so clones listed, about 85% were seen once. The V and J ends lost 4 bases and 2 bases, in that order; junction bases with no gene match: 3. The CDR3 consists of 16 residues. CDR1 and CDR2 from the germline V gene are SGHNT and YYREEE (reference sequence). The receptor comes from a man aged 70 or older with urothelial cancer. Sequenced here: PBMCs, sampled around atezolizumab (anti-PD-L1) treatment. The chain has TRBV5-4 and TRBJ2-1; 13 bases are a match to TRBD2. CDR3 DNA sequence: TGTGCCAGCAGCCGGGGACTAGCGGGGACCTACAATGAGCAGTTCTTC. The encoded protein is CASSRGLAGTYNEQFF.